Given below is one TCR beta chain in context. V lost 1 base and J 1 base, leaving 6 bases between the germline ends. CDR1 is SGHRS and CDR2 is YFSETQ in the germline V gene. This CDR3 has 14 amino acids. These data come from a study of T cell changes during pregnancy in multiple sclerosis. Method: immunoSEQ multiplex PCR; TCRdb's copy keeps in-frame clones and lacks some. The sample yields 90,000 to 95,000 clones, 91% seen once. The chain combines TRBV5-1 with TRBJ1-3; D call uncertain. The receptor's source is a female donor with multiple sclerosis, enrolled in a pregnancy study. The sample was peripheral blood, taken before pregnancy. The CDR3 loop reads CASSLNPSGNTIYF. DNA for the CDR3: TGCGCCAGCAGCTTGAATCCTTCTGGAAACACCATATATTTT.